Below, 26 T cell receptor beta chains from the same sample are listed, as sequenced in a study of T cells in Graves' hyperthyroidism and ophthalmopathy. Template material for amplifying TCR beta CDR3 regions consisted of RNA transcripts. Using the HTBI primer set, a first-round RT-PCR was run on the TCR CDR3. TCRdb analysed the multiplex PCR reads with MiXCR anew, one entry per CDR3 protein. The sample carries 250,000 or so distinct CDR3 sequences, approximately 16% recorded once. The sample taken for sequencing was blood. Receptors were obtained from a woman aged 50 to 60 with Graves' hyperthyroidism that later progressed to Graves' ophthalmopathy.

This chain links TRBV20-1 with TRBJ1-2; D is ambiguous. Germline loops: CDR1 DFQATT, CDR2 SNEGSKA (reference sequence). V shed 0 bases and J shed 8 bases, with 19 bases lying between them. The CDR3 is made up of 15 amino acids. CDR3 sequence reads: CSARDKDRLMSGYTF. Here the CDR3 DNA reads TGCAGTGCTAGAGACAAAGATAGGCTGATGAGCGGCTACACCTTC.

The CDR3: CAISESWGNQPQHF. CDR3 coding DNA: TGTGCCATCAGTGAGTCGTGGGGCAATCAGCCCCAGCATTTT. This chain links TRBV10-3 with TRBJ1-5; no reliable D call. Trimming stripped 0 bases from V and 2 bases from J, with 5 bases between. Germline V lookup: CDR1 ENHRY, CDR2 SYGVKD. The CDR3 spans 14 residues.

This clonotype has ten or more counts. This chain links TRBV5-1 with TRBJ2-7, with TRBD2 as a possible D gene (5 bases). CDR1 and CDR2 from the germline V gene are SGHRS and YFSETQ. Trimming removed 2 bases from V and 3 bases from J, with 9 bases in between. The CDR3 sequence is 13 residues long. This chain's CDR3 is CASSLSGNYEQYF. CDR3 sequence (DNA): TGCGCCAGCAGCTTAAGCGGAAACTACGAGCAGTACTTC.

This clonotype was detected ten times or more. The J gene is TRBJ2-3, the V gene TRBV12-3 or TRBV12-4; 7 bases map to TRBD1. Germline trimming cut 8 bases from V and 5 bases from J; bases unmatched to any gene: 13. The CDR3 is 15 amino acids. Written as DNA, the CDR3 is TGTGCCAGCGCCTCGGACAGGACAAAAGGAGATACGCAGTATTTT. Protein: CASASDRTKGDTQYF.

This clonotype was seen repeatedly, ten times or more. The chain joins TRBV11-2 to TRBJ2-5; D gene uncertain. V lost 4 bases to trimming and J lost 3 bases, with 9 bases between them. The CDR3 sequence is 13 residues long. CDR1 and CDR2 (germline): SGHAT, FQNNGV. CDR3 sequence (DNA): TGTGCCAGCAGCTCCCGAGCAGAAGAGACCCAGTACTTC. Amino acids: CASSSRAEETQYF. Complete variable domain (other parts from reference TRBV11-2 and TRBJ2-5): EAGVAQSPRYKIIEKRQSVAFWCNPISGHATLYWYQQILGQGPKLLIQFQNNGVVDDSQLPKDRFSAERLKGVDSTLKIQPAKLEDSAVYLCASSSRAEETQYFGPGTRLLVL.

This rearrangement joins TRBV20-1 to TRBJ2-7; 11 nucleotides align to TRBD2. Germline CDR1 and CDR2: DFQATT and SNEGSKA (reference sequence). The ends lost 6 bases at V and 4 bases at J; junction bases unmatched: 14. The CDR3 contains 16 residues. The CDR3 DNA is TGCAGTGCCCCCCCCGCTAGCGGGAGGCATCCATACGAGCAGTACTTC. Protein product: CSAPPASGRHPYEQYF.

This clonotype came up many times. This CDR3 reads CASRGLTVMNTEAFF. CDR3 DNA sequence: TGCGCCAGCAGGGGATTGACAGTAATGAACACTGAAGCTTTCTTT. The J gene is TRBJ1-1, the V gene TRBV10-2; D is possibly TRBD1 (5 bases). The V and J ends lost 6 bases and 0 bases respectively, with 14 bases between them. CDR3 length: 15 residues. Germline V gene lookup returns CDR1 WSHSY and CDR2 SAAADI.

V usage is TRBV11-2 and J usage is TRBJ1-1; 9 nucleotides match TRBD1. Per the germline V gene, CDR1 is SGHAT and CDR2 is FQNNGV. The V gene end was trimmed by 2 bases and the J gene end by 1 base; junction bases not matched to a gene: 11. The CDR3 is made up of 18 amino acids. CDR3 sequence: CASSLNPRDRVWNTEAFF. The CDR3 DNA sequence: TGTGCCAGCAGCTTAAATCCCCGGGACAGGGTATGGAACACTGAAGCTTTCTTT.

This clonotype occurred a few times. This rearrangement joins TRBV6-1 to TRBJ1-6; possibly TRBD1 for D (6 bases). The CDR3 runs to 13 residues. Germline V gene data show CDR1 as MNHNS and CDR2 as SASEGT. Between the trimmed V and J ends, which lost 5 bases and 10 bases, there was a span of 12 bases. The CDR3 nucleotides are TGTGCCAGCAGTTGGGGGCTAAAATCACCCCTCCACTTT. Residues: CASSWGLKSPLHF.

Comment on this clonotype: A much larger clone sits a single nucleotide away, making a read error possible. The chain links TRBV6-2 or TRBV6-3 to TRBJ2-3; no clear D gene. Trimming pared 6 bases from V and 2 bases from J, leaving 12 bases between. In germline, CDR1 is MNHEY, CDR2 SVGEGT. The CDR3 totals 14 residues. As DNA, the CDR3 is TGTGCCAGCAGGCGGCAGACCTTCACAGATACGCAGTATTTT. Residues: CASRRQTFTDTQYF.

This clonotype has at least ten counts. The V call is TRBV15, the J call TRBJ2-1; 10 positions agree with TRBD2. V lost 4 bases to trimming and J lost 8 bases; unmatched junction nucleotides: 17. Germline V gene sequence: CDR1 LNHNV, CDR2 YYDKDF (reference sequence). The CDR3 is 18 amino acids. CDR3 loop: CATSIGGGLAGEGYEQFF. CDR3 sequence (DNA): TGTGCCACCAGCATCGGGGGGGGCCTAGCGGGGGAGGGCTATGAGCAGTTCTTC. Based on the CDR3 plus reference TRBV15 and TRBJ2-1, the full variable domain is DAMVIQNPRYQVTQFGKPVTLSCSQTLNHNVMYWYQQKSSQAPKLLFHYYDKDFNNEADTPDNFQSRRPNTSFCFLDIRSPGLGDTAMYLCATSIGGGLAGEGYEQFFGPGTRLTVL.

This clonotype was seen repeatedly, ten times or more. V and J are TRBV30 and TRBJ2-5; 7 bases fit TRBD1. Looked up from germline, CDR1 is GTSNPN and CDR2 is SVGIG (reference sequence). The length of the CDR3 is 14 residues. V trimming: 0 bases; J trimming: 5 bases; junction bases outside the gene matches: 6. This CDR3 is CAWSVQTGAETQYF. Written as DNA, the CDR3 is TGTGCCTGGAGTGTACAAACAGGGGCGGAGACCCAGTACTTC.

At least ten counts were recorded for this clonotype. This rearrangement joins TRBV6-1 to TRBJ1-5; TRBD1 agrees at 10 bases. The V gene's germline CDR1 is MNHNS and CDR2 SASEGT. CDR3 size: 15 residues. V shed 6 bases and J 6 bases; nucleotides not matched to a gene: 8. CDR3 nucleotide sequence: TGTGCCAGCAGCCCGGGACAGGGGCTGGGTCAGCCCCAGCATTTT. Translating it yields CASSPGQGLGQPQHF.

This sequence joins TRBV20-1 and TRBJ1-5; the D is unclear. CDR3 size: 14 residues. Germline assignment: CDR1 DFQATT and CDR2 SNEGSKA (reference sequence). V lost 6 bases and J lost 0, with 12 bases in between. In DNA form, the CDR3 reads TGCAGTGCCAACTGGGTTAATAGCAATCAGCCCCAGCATTTT. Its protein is CSANWVNSNQPQHF.

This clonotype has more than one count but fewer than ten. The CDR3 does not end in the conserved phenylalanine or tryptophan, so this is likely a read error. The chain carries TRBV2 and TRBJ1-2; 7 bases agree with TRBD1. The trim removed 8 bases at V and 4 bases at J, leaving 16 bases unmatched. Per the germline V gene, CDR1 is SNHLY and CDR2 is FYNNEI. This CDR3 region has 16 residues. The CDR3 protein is CASRGAQGGFFYGYTL. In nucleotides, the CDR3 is TGTGCCAGCCGGGGGGCCCAGGGGGGCTTTTTCTATGGCTACACCCTC.

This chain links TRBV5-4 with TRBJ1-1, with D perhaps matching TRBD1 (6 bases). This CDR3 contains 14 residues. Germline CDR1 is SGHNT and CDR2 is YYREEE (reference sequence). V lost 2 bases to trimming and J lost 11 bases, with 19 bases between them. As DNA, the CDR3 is TGTGCCAGCAGCTTTGGCATCCGGGGGCAGGGGGCTTTCTTT. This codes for CASSFGIRGQGAFF.

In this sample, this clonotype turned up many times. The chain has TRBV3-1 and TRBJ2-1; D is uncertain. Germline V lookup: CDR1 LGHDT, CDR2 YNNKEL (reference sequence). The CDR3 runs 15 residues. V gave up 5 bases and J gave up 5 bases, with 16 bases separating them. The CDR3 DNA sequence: TGTGCCAGCAGCTCAATGTTGACTGCCAACAATGAGCAGTTCTTC. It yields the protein CASSSMLTANNEQFF.

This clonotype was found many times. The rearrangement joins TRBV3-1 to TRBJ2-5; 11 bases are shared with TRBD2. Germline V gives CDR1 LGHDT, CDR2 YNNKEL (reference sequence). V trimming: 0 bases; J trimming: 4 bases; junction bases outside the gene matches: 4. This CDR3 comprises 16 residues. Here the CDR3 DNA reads TGTGCCAGCAGCCAAGATACTAGCGGGAGCGGAGAGACCCAGTACTTC. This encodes CASSQDTSGSGETQYF.

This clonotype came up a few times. The chain's CDR3 is CATSDSPGRSAGVEAFF. CDR3 bases: TGTGCCACCAGTGACTCCCCAGGACGGTCCGCGGGAGTCGAAGCTTTCTTT. The chain couples TRBV24-1 to TRBJ1-1; D is undetermined. The CDR3 is 17 residues long. V gave up 4 bases and J gave up 8 bases, with 25 bases separating them. CDR1 is KGHDR and CDR2 is SFDVKD in the germline V gene.

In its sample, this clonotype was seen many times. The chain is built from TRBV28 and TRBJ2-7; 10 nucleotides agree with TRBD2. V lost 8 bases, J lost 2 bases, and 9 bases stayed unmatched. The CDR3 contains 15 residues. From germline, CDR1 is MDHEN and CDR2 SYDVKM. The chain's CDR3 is CASQRSGRDPYEQYF. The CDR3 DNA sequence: TGTGCCAGCCAAAGAAGCGGGAGGGATCCCTACGAGCAGTACTTC.

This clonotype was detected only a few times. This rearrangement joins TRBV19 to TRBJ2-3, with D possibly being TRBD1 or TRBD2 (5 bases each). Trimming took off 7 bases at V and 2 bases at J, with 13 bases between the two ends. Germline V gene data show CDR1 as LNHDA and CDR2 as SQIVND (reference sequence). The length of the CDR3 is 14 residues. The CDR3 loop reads CASKGLAHTDTQYF. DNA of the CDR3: TGTGCCAGTAAGGGGCTAGCCCACACAGATACGCAGTATTTT.

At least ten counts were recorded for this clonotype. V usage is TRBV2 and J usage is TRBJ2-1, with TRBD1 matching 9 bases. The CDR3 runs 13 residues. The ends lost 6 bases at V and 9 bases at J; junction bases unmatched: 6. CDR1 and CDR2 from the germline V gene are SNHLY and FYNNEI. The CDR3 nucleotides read TGTGCCAGCAGACAGGGGGCGTATGGTGAGCAGTTCTTC. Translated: CASRQGAYGEQFF.

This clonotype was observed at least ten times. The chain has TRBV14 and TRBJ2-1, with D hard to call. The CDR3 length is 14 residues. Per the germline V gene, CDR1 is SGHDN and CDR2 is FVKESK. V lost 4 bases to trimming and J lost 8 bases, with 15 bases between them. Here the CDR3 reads CASSRIWGRYEQFF. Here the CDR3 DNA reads TGTGCCAGCAGCCGAATTTGGGGAAGATATGAGCAGTTCTTC.

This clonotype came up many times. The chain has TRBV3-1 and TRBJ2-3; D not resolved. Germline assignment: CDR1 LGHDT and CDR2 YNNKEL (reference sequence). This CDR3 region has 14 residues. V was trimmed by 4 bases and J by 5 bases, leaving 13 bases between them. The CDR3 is CASSPRELRDTQYF. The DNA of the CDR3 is TGTGCCAGCAGCCCCCGTGAGCTGCGAGATACGCAGTATTTT.

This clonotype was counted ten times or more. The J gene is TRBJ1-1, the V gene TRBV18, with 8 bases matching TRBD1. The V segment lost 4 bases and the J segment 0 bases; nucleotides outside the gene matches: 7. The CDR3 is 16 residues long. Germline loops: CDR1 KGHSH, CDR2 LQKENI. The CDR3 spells CASSLRQGQVNTEAFF. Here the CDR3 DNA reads TGTGCCAGCTCACTCCGACAGGGGCAGGTGAACACTGAAGCTTTCTTT.

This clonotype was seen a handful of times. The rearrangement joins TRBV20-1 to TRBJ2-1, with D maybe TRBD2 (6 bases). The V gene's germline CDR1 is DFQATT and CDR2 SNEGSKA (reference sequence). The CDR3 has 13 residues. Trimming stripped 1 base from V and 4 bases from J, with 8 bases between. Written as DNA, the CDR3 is TGCAGTGCTAGAGTGGCGGGGTACAATGAGCAGTTCTTC. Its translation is CSARVAGYNEQFF.